This T cell receptor (beta chain) was obtained from a study of cytomegalovirus exposure and HLA in healthy donors. Looking at the study overall: The study placed around 80% of its approximately 360 genotyped donors in the Caucasian-associated ancestry cluster. Study-wide findings and caveats: With later analysis, a missense DCLRE1C variant became linked to TCR beta V- and J-gene trimming. By a later analysis, the bulk of CMV-associated TCR beta chains appeared HLA-restricted.

From germline, CDR1 is MNHNS and CDR2 SASEGT. The CDR3 spans 18 residues. V lost 4 bases and J lost 2; bases outside the gene matches: 8. A note on this clone: Its antigen is currently unknown.

This PCR relied on a set of 60 Vbeta primers and 13 Jbeta primers. TCRdb's copy holds only in-frame clones and misses some; the assay was immunoSEQ multiplex PCR. The table for this sample gives about 160,000 clones. The chain has TRBV6-1 and TRBJ2-1; 13 bases fit TRBD2. The TCR originated in a woman in her sixties in good health and CMV-seronegative. Sequences were obtained from PBMCs. CDR3 bases: TGTGCCAGCAGTGGGGGACTAGCGGGACCACCCCCCTACAATGAGCAGTTCTTC. It translates to CASSGGLAGPPPYNEQFF.